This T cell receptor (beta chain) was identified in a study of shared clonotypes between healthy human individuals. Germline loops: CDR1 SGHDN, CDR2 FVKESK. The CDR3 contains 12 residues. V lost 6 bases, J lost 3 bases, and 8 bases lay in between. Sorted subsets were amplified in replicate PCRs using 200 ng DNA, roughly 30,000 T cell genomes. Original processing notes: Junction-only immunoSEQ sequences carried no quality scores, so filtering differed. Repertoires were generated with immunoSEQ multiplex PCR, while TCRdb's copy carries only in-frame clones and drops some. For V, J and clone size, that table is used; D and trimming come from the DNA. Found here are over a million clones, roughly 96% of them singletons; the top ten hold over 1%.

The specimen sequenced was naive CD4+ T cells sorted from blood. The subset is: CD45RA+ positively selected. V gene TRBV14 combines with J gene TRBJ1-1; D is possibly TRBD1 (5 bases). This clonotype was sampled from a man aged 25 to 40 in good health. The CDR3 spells CASRGTDTEAFF. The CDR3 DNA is TGTGCCAGCAGAGGGACGGACACTGAAGCTTTCTTT.